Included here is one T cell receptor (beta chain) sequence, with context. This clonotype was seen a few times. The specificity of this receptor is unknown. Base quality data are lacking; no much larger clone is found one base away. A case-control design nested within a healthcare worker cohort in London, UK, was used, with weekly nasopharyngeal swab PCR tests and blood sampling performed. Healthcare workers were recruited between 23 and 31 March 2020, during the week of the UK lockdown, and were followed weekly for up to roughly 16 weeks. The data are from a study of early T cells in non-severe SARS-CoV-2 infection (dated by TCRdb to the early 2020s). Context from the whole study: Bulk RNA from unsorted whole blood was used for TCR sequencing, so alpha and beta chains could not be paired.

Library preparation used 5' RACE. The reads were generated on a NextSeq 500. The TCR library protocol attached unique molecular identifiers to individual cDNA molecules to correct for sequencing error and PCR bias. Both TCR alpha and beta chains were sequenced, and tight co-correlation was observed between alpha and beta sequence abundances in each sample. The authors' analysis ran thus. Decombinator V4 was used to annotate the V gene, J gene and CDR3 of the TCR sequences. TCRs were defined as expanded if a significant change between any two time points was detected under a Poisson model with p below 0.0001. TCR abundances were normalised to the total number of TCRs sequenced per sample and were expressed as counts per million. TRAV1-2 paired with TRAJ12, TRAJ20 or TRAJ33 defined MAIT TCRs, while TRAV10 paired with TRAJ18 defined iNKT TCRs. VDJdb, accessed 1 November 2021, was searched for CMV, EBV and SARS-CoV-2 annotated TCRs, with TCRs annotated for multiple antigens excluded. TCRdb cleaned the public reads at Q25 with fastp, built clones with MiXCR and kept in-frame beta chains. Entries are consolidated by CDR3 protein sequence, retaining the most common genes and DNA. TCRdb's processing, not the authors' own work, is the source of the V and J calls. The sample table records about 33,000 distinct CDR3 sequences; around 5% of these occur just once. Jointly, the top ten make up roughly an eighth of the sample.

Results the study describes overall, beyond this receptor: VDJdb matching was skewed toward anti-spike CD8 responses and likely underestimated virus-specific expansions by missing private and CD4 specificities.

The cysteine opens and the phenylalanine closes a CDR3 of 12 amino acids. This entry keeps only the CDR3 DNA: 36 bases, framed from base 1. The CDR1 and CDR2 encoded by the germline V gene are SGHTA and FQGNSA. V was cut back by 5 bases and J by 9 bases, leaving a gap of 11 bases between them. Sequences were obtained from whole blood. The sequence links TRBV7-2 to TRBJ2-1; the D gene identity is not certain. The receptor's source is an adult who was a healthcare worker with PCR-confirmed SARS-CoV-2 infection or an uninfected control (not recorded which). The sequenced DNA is TGTGCCAGCAGCCCCCCCTATAGTGAGCAGTTCTTC. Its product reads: CASSPPYSEQFF.